This T cell receptor (beta chain) is from a study of breast tumors, draining lymph nodes, adjacent tissues. Findings and limits, study-wide: Tumor TCR diversity was below lymph nodes but above nontumor tissue. The lymph node origin of tumor T cells was framed as consistent with a hypothesis, not demonstrated. Tumor and nontumor repertoires were significantly more similar in luminal-like than in basal-like breast cancer.

This clonotype was observed many times. Antigen specificity is unknown. Trimming cost V 2 bases and J 5 bases; bases outside gene matches: 6. The germline CDR1 and CDR2 sequences are SGHRS and YFSETQ. The CDR3 loop spans 14 amino acids. TCRdb ran MiXCR on the multiplex PCR reads and lists one entry per CDR3 protein. The sample has 30,000 to 40,000 distinct CDR3 sequences, around a third seen once. The TCR comes from a female donor with breast cancer. Some clones in this sample may be carry-over from other donors' samples. This chain joins TRBV5-1 and TRBJ2-7; 8 nucleotides agree with TRBD1. Sequencing used breast tumor tissue. CDR3 amino acids: CASSLAGGRNEQYF. CDR3 in DNA: TGCGCCAGCAGCTTAGCAGGGGGCAGAAACGAGCAGTACTTC. The full variable domain, in which reference TRBV5-1 and TRBJ2-7 provide the parts outside the CDR3, is KAGVTQTPRYLIKTRGQQVTLSCSPISGHRSVSWYQQTPGQGLQFLFEYFSETQRNKGNFPGRFSGRQFSNSRSEMNVSTLELGDSALYLCASSLAGGRNEQYFGPGTRLTVT.